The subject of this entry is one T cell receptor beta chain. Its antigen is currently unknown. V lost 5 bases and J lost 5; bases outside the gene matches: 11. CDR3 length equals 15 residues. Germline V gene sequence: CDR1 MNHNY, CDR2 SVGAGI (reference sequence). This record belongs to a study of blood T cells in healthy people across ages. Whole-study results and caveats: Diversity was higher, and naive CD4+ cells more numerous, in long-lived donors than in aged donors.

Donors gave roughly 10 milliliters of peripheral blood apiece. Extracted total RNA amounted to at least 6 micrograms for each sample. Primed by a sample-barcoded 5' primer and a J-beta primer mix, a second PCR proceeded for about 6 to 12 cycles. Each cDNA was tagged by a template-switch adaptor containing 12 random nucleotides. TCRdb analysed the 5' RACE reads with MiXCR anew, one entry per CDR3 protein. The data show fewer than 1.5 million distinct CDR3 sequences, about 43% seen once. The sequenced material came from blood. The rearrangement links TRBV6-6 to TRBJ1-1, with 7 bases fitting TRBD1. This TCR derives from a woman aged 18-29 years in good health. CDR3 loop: CASSGNRGRRTEAFF. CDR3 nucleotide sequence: TGTGCCAGCAGTGGGAACAGGGGCCGACGGACTGAAGCTTTCTTT.